This T cell receptor (beta chain) stems from a study of blood T cell repertoires in COVID-19. In germline, CDR1 is ENHRY, CDR2 SYGVKD. The CDR3 consists of 18 residues. V lost 4 bases, J lost 5 bases, and 16 bases stayed unmatched. In the source study's methods: Cell counts per sample came from amplifying reference gene primers. The table came from immunoSEQ multiplex PCR; TCRdb's copy has only in-frame clones and leaves some out. V and J calls and clone size are copied from that table; D and trimming were computed from the DNA. Among about 81,000 clones listed, under 90% were seen once. Sequencing was done on a sample of peripheral blood. V usage is TRBV10-3 and J usage is TRBJ1-5; 8 bases are a match to TRBD1. The origin of this receptor is a woman in her 70s with acute or convalescent COVID-19. The CDR3 region has the DNA TGTGCCATCAGTGTCGACAAGGGACAGGCGGGGACTCATCAGCCCCAGCATTTT. Amino acid sequence: CAISVDKGQAGTHQPQHF.